The source of this T cell receptor beta chain is a study of regulatory T cells in long-lasting Graves disease. Findings and caveats of the study: Thyroid tissue went unexamined; only peripheral blood was analyzed. TRBV28, TRBJ1-2 and TRBJ2-5 were segments that persistent disease favored. Less diverse TCR repertoires were seen in persistent Graves' patients than in newly diagnosed ones.

V dropped 10 bases and J dropped 18 bases, with 10 bases sitting between them. The CDR3 consists of 8 residues. Germline-derived CDR1 and CDR2 are MDHEN and SYDVKM. Noted time point: persistent/refractory GD, antithyroid drugs over 5 years with positive TRAb. TCR sequences were obtained from RNA taken from PBMCs. Patient provenance is recorded as an endocrinology department in Xi'an, China. Concerning this clonotype itself: The antigen is not known.

To make TCR beta libraries, researchers used iRepertoire HTBI primers and Arm-PCR of CDR3 regions. TCRdb used MiXCR to reprocess the multiplex PCR reads, holding one entry per CDR3 protein. This sample has a few hundred thousand distinct CDR3 sequences, with roughly 23% found just once. This receptor was taken from a female donor with Graves disease. The chain carries TRBV28 and TRBJ1-6; D is ambiguous. This material consisted of peripheral blood mononuclear cells (PBMCs), taken when the disease was refractory, from a patient treated with antithyroid drugs. DNA of the CDR3: TGTGCCACCCATCCGGACCACTTT. Translation gives CATHPDHF.